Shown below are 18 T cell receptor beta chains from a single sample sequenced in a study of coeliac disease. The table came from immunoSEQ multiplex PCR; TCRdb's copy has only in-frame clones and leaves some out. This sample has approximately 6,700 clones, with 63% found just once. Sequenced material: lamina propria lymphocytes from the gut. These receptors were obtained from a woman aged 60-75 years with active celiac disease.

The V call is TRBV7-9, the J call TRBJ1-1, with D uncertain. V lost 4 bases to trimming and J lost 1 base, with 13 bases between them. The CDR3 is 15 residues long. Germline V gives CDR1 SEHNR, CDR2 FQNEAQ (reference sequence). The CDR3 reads CASSSLGSRNTEAFF. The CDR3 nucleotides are TGTGCCAGCAGCTCCCTCGGGTCGAGGAACACTGAAGCTTTCTTT.

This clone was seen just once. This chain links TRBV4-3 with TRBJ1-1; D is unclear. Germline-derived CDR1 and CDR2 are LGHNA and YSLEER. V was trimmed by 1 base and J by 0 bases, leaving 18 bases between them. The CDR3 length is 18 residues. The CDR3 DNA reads TGCGCCAGCAGCCAAGTTTGGGCCCACACCGGATTGAACACTGAAGCTTTCTTT. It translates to CASSQVWAHTGLNTEAFF.

The CDR3 coding sequence is TGCGCCAGCAGCCAGAGTACAGGGGGCGCGATGTCTAACTATGGCTACACCTTC. The encoded protein is CASSQSTGGAMSNYGYTF. The chain has TRBV4-1 and TRBJ1-2; 9 nucleotides agree with TRBD1. The V segment lost 3 bases and the J segment 0 bases; nucleotides outside the gene matches: 11. CDR3 length: 18 residues. Germline V gene sequence: CDR1 MGHRA, CDR2 YSYEKL.

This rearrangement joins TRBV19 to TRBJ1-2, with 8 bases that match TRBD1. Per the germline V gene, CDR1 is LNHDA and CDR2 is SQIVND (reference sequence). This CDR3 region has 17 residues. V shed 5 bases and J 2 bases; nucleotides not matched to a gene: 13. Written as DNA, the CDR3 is TGTGCCAGTAGTCCTCAGGGGGCGCGGGGGTCGAACTATGGCTACACCTTC. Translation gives CASSPQGARGSNYGYTF.

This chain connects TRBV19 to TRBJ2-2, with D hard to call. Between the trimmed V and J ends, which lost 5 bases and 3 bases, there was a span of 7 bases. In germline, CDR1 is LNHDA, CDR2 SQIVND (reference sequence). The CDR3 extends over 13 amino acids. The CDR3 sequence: CASSPHYTGELFF. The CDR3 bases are TGTGCCAGTAGTCCCCATTACACCGGGGAGCTGTTTTTT.

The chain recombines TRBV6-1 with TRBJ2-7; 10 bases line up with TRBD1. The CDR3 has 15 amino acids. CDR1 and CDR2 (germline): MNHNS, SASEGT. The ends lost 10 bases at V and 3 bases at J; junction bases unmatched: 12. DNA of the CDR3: TGTGCCACCATAAGCGCCCGGGACAGGGGCTACGAGCAGTACTTC. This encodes CATISARDRGYEQYF.

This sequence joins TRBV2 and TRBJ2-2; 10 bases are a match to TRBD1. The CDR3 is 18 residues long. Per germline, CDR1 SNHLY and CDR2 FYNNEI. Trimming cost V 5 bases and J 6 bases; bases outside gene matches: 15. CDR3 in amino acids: CASSTGSGQGLRAGELFF. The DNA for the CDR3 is TGTGCCAGCAGTACAGGATCGGGACAGGGGTTAAGAGCCGGGGAGCTGTTTTTT.

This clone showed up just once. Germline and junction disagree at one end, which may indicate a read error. CDR3: CASSIGLAEQETQYF. CDR3 DNA sequence: TGTGCTAGCAGCATAGGACTAGCGGAACAAGAGACCCAGTACTTC. The chain employs TRBV7-7 and TRBJ2-5, with TRBD2 matching 10 bases. There are 15 residues in the CDR3. Germline CDR1 SSHAT, CDR2 FNYEAQ (reference sequence).

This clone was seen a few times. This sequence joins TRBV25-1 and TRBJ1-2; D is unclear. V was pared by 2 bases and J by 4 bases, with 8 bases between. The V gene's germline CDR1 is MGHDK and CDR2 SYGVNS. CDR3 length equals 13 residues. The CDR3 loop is CASSELEGYGYTF. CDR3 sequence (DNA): TGTGCCAGCAGTGAACTAGAAGGCTATGGCTACACCTTC.

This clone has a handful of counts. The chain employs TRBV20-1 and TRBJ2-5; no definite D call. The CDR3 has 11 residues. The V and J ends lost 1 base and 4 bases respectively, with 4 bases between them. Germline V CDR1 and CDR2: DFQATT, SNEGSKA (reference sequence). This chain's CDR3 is CSARGGETQYF. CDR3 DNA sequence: TGCAGTGCTAGAGGAGGAGAGACCCAGTACTTC.

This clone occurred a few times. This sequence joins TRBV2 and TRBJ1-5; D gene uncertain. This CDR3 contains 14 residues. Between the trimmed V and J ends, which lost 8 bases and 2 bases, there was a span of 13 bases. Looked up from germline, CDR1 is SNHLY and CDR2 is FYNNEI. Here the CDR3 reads CASAYGRGNQPQHF. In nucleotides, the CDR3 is TGTGCCAGCGCATATGGCCGGGGCAATCAGCCCCAGCATTTT.

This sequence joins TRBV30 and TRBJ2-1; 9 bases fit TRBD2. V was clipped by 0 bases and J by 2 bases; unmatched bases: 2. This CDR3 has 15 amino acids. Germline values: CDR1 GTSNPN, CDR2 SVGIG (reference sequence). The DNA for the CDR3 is TGTGCCTGGAGTGTTGCGGGAGGGCCCTACAATGAGCAGTTCTTC. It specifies CAWSVAGGPYNEQFF.

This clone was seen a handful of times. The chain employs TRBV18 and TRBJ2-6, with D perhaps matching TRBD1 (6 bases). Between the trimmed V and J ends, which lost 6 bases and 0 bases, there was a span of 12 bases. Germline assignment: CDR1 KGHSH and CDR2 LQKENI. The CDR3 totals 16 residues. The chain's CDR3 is CASSPGGSSGANVLTF. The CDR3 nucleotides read TGTGCCAGCTCCCCTGGGGGCAGCTCTGGGGCCAACGTCCTGACTTTC.

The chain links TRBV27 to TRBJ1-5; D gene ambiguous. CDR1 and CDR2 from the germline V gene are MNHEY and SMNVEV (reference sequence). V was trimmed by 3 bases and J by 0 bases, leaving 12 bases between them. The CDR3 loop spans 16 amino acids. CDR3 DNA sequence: TGTGCCAGCAGTTTCCCGGTTGGTAATAGCAATCAGCCCCAGCATTTT. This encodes CASSFPVGNSNQPQHF.

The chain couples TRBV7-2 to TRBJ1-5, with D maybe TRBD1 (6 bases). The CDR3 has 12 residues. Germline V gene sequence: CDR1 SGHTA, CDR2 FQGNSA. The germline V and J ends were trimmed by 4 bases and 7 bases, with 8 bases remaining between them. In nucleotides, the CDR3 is TGTGCCAGCAGCTCAGGGGTCCAGCCCCAGCATTTT. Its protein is CASSSGVQPQHF.

DNA of the CDR3: TGTGCCAGCAGCTTGCCTCCCGGCCAGGGGGCAAGGAATGAGCAGTTCTTC. Translated, it gives CASSLPPGQGARNEQFF. The chain couples TRBV5-4 to TRBJ2-1; 8 nucleotides match TRBD1. V was pared by 1 base and J by 7 bases, with 13 bases of the junction left unmatched. Per the germline V gene, CDR1 is SGHNT and CDR2 is YYREEE (reference sequence). The CDR3 has 17 amino acids.

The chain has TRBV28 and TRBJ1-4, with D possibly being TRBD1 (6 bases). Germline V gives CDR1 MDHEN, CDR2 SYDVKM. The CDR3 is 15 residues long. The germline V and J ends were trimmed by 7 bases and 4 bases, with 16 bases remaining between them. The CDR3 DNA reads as TGTGCCAGCAACCCACCGGGACACATTAATGAAAAACTGTTTTTT. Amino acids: CASNPPGHINEKLFF.

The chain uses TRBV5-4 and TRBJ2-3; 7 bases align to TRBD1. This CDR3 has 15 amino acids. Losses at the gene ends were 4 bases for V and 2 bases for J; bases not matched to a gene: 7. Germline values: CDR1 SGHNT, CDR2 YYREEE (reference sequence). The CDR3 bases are TGTGCCAGCAGCAACCGGGACAGCTCCACAGATACGCAGTATTTT. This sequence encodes CASSNRDSSTDTQYF.